A selection of T cell receptor beta chains follows, all from one sample in a study of blood T cell repertoires in COVID-19. Method: immunoSEQ multiplex PCR; TCRdb's copy keeps in-frame clones and lacks some. The table lists more than 250,000 clones, about 88% of them singletons. The source material was peripheral blood. Receptors originate from a man between 18 and 29 years old with active or convalescent COVID-19. CDR3s include the opening cysteine and the closing phenylalanine or tryptophan. D genes are given only for firm matches. Clone size is given for some rows only: seen once, a few or many times, or a class if the clone is expanded.

abundance	v_gene	j_gene	d_gene	CDR3aa	CDR3nt
NA	TRBV5-1	TRBJ2-1	TRBD1	CASSRGQEGWGIYNEQFF	TGCGCCAGCAGCAGGGGACAGGAAGGATGGGGTATATACAATGAGCAGTTCTTC
few	TRBV11-2	TRBJ2-2	NA	CASSLESGELFF	TGTGCCAGCAGCTTAGAGTCTGGGGAGCTGTTTTTT
few	TRBV6-6	TRBJ1-5	NA	CASSPTGLSQPQHF	TGTGCCAGCAGCCCAACAGGGTTAAGTCAGCCCCAGCATTTT
NA	TRBV5-1	TRBJ2-3	NA	CASSLVPRGTDTQYF	TGCGCCAGCAGCTTGGTTCCCCGGGGCACAGATACGCAGTATTTT
NA	TRBV24-1	TRBJ2-7	NA	CATSARGNQQYF	TGTGCCACCAGTGCCCGAGGGAACCAGCAGTACTTC
NA	TRBV28	TRBJ1-2	NA	CASSMGLPSWGYTF	TGTGCCAGCAGCATGGGACTCCCCTCGTGGGGCTACACCTTC
NA	TRBV2	TRBJ2-7	TRBD2	CASNGGEREQYF	TGTGCCAGCAACGGGGGGGAGCGCGAGCAGTACTTC
NA	TRBV6-5	TRBJ2-2	NA	CASSPTNTGELFF	TGTGCCAGCAGCCCGACAAACACCGGGGAGCTGTTTTTT
NA	TRBV30	TRBJ2-5	TRBD1	CAWSRQGTQETQYF	TGTGCCTGGAGCCGACAGGGTACACAAGAGACCCAGTACTTC
NA	TRBV9	TRBJ2-5	NA	CASSAPWGDETQYF	TGTGCCAGCAGCGCCCCGTGGGGGGATGAGACCCAGTACTTC
NA	TRBV11-2	TRBJ2-2	NA	CASSLQGKGNTGELFF	TGTGCCAGCAGCTTACAGGGGAAGGGAAACACCGGGGAGCTGTTTTTT
NA	TRBV12-5	TRBJ2-5	TRBD2	CASGLVPGGLAGEETQYF	TGTGCTAGTGGTTTGGTCCCAGGGGGACTAGCGGGTGAAGAGACCCAGTACTTC
NA	TRBV18	TRBJ1-1	NA	CASSPQGVENTEAFF	TGTGCCAGCTCACCACAGGGGGTCGAGAACACTGAAGCTTTCTTT
NA	TRBV5-1	TRBJ1-5	NA	CASSSSSSDNQPQHF	TGCGCCAGCAGCTCCTCCTCTTCAGACAATCAGCCCCAGCATTTT
NA	TRBV6-5	TRBJ1-2	NA	CASRWGGNYGYTF	TGTGCCAGCAGGTGGGGGGGCAACTATGGCTACACCTTC
NA	TRBV4-1	TRBJ2-6	TRBD1	CASSQRTGGSSGANVLTF	TGCGCCAGCAGCCAGAGGACAGGGGGCAGCTCTGGGGCCAACGTCCTGACTTTC
NA	TRBV5-1	TRBJ1-2	TRBD1	CASSGSGTGSYGYTF	TGCGCCAGCAGCGGGTCCGGGACAGGGTCCTATGGCTACACCTTC
NA	TRBV5-5	TRBJ2-2	NA	CASSVAPSTGELFF	TGTGCCAGCAGCGTAGCACCGAGCACCGGGGAGCTGTTTTTT
NA	TRBV7-2	TRBJ2-1	TRBD2	CASSPMTSAVEQFF	TGTGCCAGCAGCCCTATGACTAGCGCGGTTGAGCAGTTCTTC
few	TRBV18	TRBJ2-1	TRBD2	CASSPPGVGSTSGDNEQFF	TGTGCCAGCTCACCACCGGGCGTCGGGTCGACTAGCGGGGACAATGAGCAGTTCTTC
NA	TRBV5-1	TRBJ1-1	TRBD1	CASSRDRVPWMNTEAFF	TGCGCCAGCAGCCGTGACAGGGTGCCTTGGATGAACACTGAAGCTTTCTTT
NA	TRBV29-1	TRBJ2-7	TRBD2	CSVVLRGLAGLYEQYF	TGCAGCGTTGTTCTCCGGGGACTAGCGGGACTCTACGAGCAGTACTTC
NA	TRBV19	TRBJ2-1	NA	CASSIGHEQFF	TGTGCCAGTAGTATAGGACACGAGCAGTTCTTC
NA	TRBV5-1	TRBJ1-3	NA	CASTSGTLNSGNTIYF	TGCGCCAGCACCTCCGGGACATTGAACTCTGGAAACACCATATATTTT
NA	TRBV2	TRBJ2-1	NA	CASSASGNEQFF	TGTGCCAGCAGTGCTTCGGGGAATGAGCAGTTCTTC
NA	TRBV2	TRBJ1-4	NA	CASSTVGGEKLFF	TGTGCCAGCAGTACAGTAGGGGGTGAAAAACTGTTTTTT
NA	TRBV24-1	TRBJ2-7	TRBD2	CATRLAGESGEQYF	TGTGCCACCAGACTAGCGGGAGAAAGTGGGGAGCAGTACTTC
NA	TRBV6-5	TRBJ2-3	TRBD2	CASTSGGATDTQYF	TGTGCCAGCACTAGCGGGGGAGCCACAGATACGCAGTATTTT
NA	TRBV28	TRBJ2-7	TRBD1	CASRTGGSSYEQYF	TGTGCCAGCAGGACAGGGGGCAGCTCCTACGAGCAGTACTTC
NA	TRBV3-1/TRBV3-2	TRBJ2-1	NA	CASSQGYTGYNEQFF	TGTGCCAGCAGCCAAGGTTATACAGGATACAATGAGCAGTTCTTC
NA	TRBV4-2	TRBJ2-3	TRBD2	CASSPRTSGGAAATQYF	TGTGCCAGCAGTCCCCGGACTAGCGGGGGGGCCGCAGCTACGCAGTATTTT
NA	TRBV29-1	TRBJ2-1	NA	CSGGTYEQFF	TGCAGCGGAGGGACTTATGAGCAGTTCTTC
few	TRBV7-9	TRBJ2-7	NA	CASSWGDRTYEQYF	TGTGCCAGCAGCTGGGGGGACCGTACCTACGAGCAGTACTTC
NA	TRBV28	TRBJ2-7	TRBD1	CATAGPTGGEQYF	TGTGCCACCGCGGGGCCGACAGGGGGCGAGCAGTACTTC
NA	TRBV7-9	TRBJ1-6	TRBD1	CASRYSPGQGTGGSPLHF	TGTGCCAGCAGATACAGCCCGGGACAGGGGACCGGGGGTTCACCCCTCCACTTT
NA	TRBV3-1/TRBV3-2	TRBJ1-1	NA	CASSPYSGVSSTEAFF	TGTGCCAGCAGCCCTTATTCAGGGGTCTCGAGCACTGAAGCTTTCTTT
NA	TRBV9	TRBJ2-5	NA	CASRQPGEETQYF	TGTGCCAGCAGGCAGCCGGGGGAGGAGACCCAGTACTTC
NA	TRBV11-2	TRBJ2-2	NA	CASSQTQNTGELFF	TGTGCCAGCAGCCAGACACAGAACACCGGGGAGCTGTTTTTT
NA	TRBV6-5	TRBJ2-7	TRBD2	CASSYLAGDYEQYF	TGTGCCAGCAGTTACCTAGCGGGAGATTACGAGCAGTACTTC
NA	TRBV3-1/TRBV3-2	TRBJ2-3	NA	CASSQDGGKNTQYF	TGTGCCAGCAGCCAAGATGGGGGGAAAAATACGCAGTATTTT
NA	TRBV5-4	TRBJ2-7	TRBD2	CASSPRLARVYEQYF	TGTGCCAGCAGCCCCCGACTAGCAAGAGTCTACGAGCAGTACTTC
few	TRBV7-8	TRBJ1-5	NA	CASSDTGFPNQPQHF	TGTGCCAGCAGCGACACAGGGTTCCCCAATCAGCCCCAGCATTTT
NA	TRBV3-1/TRBV3-2	TRBJ2-2	NA	CASSQRGNTGELFF	TGTGCCAGCAGCCAAAGGGGGAACACCGGGGAGCTGTTTTTT
NA	TRBV11-1	TRBJ1-1	NA	CASSLERVNTEAFF	TGTGCCAGCAGCTTAGAGCGGGTGAACACTGAAGCTTTCTTT
NA	TRBV3-1/TRBV3-2	TRBJ2-2	TRBD1	CASSHGTERVDGELFF	TGTGCCAGCAGCCACGGGACAGAGAGGGTAGACGGGGAGCTGTTTTTT
NA	TRBV7-3	TRBJ2-7	TRBD1	CASSLGDSSEQYF	TGTGCCAGCAGCTTAGGGGACAGCTCCGAGCAGTACTTC
NA	TRBV30	TRBJ2-2	NA	CAWESGGRTGELFF	TGTGCCTGGGAATCGGGGGGCAGGACCGGGGAGCTGTTTTTT
NA	TRBV9	TRBJ2-1	NA	CASSPQEGGRIPLFF	TGTGCCAGCAGCCCCCAGGAGGGAGGCCGGATCCCTCTGTTCTTC
few	TRBV19	TRBJ1-2	NA	CASSISSGNYGYTF	TGTGCCAGTAGTATATCTTCGGGGAACTATGGCTACACCTTC
once	TRBV7-9	TRBJ2-2	NA	CASSSLPGELFF	TGTGCCAGCAGCTCACTTCCCGGGGAGCTGTTTTTT
NA	TRBV7-3	TRBJ1-1	NA	CASSLMGGETEAFF	TGTGCCAGCAGCTTAATGGGGGGAGAGACTGAAGCTTTCTTT
NA	TRBV7-8	TRBJ1-3	TRBD1	CASSSPGGSGNTIYF	TGTGCCAGCAGCTCCCCAGGGGGCTCTGGAAACACCATATATTTT
NA	TRBV28	TRBJ1-1	TRBD1	CASSQGAGSITEAFF	TGTGCCAGCAGTCAGGGGGCAGGGTCGATCACTGAAGCTTTCTTT